Given below is one T cell receptor beta chain in context. This specimen belongs to a study of blood T cell repertoires in COVID-19. Cohort placement rested on clinical history that participants reported themselves. Repertoires were generated with immunoSEQ multiplex PCR, while TCRdb's copy carries only in-frame clones and drops some. Here the sample spans 150,000 to 200,000 clones, around 80% being singletons. This clonotype originated in a woman between 50 and 59 years old who had recovered from COVID-19. Sequenced sample: PBMCs or T cells enriched from blood (not recorded which).

The CDR3 region has the DNA TGTGCCAGCAGTTTAGCGGTAACCTACAATGAGCAGTTCTTC. Translating gives CASSLAVTYNEQFF. The rearrangement joins TRBV27 to TRBJ2-1; D remains ambiguous. Trimming removed 2 bases from V and 2 bases from J, with 7 bases in between. Germline assignment: CDR1 MNHEY and CDR2 SMNVEV (reference sequence). The CDR3 length is 14 residues.